The source of this T cell receptor (beta chain) is a study of blood T cell repertoires in COVID-19 (dated by TCRdb to the early 2020s). Regarding the study in general: Collaborator samples came from the United States, Italy and Spain and covered acute and convalescent phases of COVID-19. The material from the prospective study consisted of cDNA or gDNA derived from T cells, B-cell-depleted T cells, or PBMCs. Subjects who had been exposed to COVID-19, were actively infected with it, or had recovered from it provided the deeply sampled blood TCRbeta repertoires that made up the dataset. The repertoires were made available in a free public database intended to serve as a resource for research on the immune response to SARS-CoV-2. Samples came from the ongoing ImmuneRACE study (first 160 participants) plus 1,254 subjects from 6 global collaborators. Sample metadata almost always included a de-identified subject ID, COVID-19 status, age in years and sex. Where HLA class I and class II types were available, the types were taken from metadata supplied by the sample provider, not from assay-based typing.

Each collaborating institution followed its own protocols to collect whole blood in K2EDTA tubes. For TCRbeta analysis, collaborators shipped samples as frozen whole blood, isolated PBMCs, or DNA extracted from either of those sample types. CDR1 is given as LNHDA and CDR2 as SQIVND, both from the germline V gene (reference sequence). Reading from cysteine to phenylalanine, the CDR3 counts 14 amino acids. Just CDR3 DNA is preserved here, 42 bases in frame from base 1. V is pared back by 6 bases and J by 4 bases, with 15 bases lying between the germline termini. The immunoSEQ Assay, a bias-controlled multiplex PCR, was used to amplify TCRbeta CDR3 regions from genomic DNA. As for the authors' bioinformatics: The number of nucleated cells in each sample was estimated from the amplification of reference gene primers within the assay. To quantify the absolute abundance of each unique TCRbeta CDR3 rearrangement, sequence reads were collapsed and filtered. Productive Simpson clonality was computed per sample as the square root of Simpson's diversity index over productive rearrangements. Imported from immuneACCESS, the table was reduced by TCRdb to in-frame sequences with V and J called. These copies leave out some clones; in studies compared against another copy, an unresolved V gene accounts for under half, and the cause of the remainder is not known. Clonal size and the V and J genes are those of that table, whereas D and trimming came from the DNA. The table for this sample lists 65,000 to 80,000 clones; around 80% of them were counted only once. The leading ten clones occupy roughly 22% of the sample.

Findings and caveats that apply to the study as a whole: Clinical and demographic metadata were provided uncurated, with the amount varying by source and participant.

With regard to this clone: Its antigen is still unknown. Within one base of it there is no much larger clone, and no base qualities were kept.

The sequenced sample consisted of peripheral blood. The chain couples TRBV19 to TRBJ1-2; TRBD1 is possibly the D segment (5 matching bases). The sequence came from a human donor in a cohort sampled during active COVID-19. The CDR3 amino acid sequence is: CASSPFRDSYGYTF. The sequenced DNA is TGTGCCAGTAGCCCCTTCAGGGATAGCTATGGCTACACCTTC.